Included here is one TCR beta chain sequence, with context. This CDR3 spans 13 amino acids. Trimming took 11 bases from V and 7 from J; bases not matched to a gene: 6. Looked up from germline, CDR1 is SNHLY and CDR2 is FYNNEI. This sample is drawn from a study of cytomegalovirus exposure and HLA in healthy donors. The PCR ran on 60 Vbeta and 13 Jbeta primers. This table comes from immunoSEQ multiplex PCR, and its TCRdb copy is limited to in-frame clones, with some not included. The table shows 95,000 to 150,000 clones, with under 90% occurring only once. The specimen was PBMCs. The chain links TRBV2 to TRBJ1-6, with 9 nucleotides matching TRBD1. This sequence originates from a female donor in good health and CMV-seropositive. As DNA, the CDR3 is TGTGCCGGGACAGGGATAGTCAATTCACCCCTCCACTTT. This encodes CAGTGIVNSPLHF.